This T cell receptor beta chain stems from a study of early T cells in non-severe SARS-CoV-2 infection (dated by TCRdb to the early 2020s). Regarding the research as a whole: TCR sequencing used bulk RNA from unsorted whole blood, so alpha and beta chains could not be paired. On the study overall, not on this receptor specifically: VDJdb matching was skewed toward anti-spike CD8 responses and likely underestimated virus-specific expansions, missing private and CD4 specificities.

Sequences SGHTA (CDR1) and FQGNSA (CDR2) are obtained from the germline V gene. V is shortened by 1 base, J by 2 bases, and the region joining them spans 1 base. The CDR3 covers 12 residues, taking in both the cysteine and the phenylalanine. Of all the DNA, just the CDR3 is kept, 36 bases in frame from base 1. Library generation was performed with 5' RACE. The data were produced on a NextSeq 500. To correct for sequencing error and PCR bias, the TCR library protocol tagged individual cDNA molecules with unique molecular identifiers. Both TCR alpha and beta chains were sequenced, and tight co-correlation was observed between alpha and beta sequence abundances in each sample. Concerning the study's data processing: V gene, J gene and CDR3 annotation of TCR sequences was performed with Decombinator V4. Expanded TCRs were defined as changing significantly between any two time points under a Poisson model with p below 0.0001. Abundances of TCRs were expressed as counts per million after normalisation to the total number of TCRs sequenced in each sample. MAIT TCRs were defined by TRAV1-2 paired with TRAJ12, TRAJ20 or TRAJ33, and iNKT TCRs by TRAV10 paired with TRAJ18. VDJdb, accessed 1 November 2021, was searched for CMV, EBV and SARS-CoV-2 annotated TCRs, excluding TCRs annotated for multiple antigens. TCRdb's own reprocessing of the public reads used fastp at Q25 and MiXCR and kept productive beta chains. CDR3 protein duplicates are merged, each entry listing the most common genes and DNA. The V and J calls reflect TCRdb's pipeline rather than the authors' work. The sample includes 45,000 to 65,000 distinct CDR3 sequences, with around 10% observed a single time. The ten top clones hold less than 15% of the sample.

This clonotype has a count of ten or more. Which antigen it targets is not known. Base qualities are missing; no much larger clone stands one base away. Set within a cohort of healthcare workers in London, UK, this nested case-control study involved weekly PCR testing of nasopharyngeal swabs along with blood sampling. Healthcare workers were recruited during the week of the UK lockdown, between 23 and 31 March 2020, and followed weekly for up to roughly 16 weeks. The sequenced sample was whole blood. The chain joins TRBV7-2 to TRBJ2-3; the D gene is not confidently resolved. The clonotype was recovered from an adult who was a healthcare worker with PCR-confirmed SARS-CoV-2 infection or an uninfected control (not recorded which). The nucleotides read TGTGCCAGCAGCTTAGACACAGATACGCAGTATTTT. The translation is CASSLDTDTQYF.